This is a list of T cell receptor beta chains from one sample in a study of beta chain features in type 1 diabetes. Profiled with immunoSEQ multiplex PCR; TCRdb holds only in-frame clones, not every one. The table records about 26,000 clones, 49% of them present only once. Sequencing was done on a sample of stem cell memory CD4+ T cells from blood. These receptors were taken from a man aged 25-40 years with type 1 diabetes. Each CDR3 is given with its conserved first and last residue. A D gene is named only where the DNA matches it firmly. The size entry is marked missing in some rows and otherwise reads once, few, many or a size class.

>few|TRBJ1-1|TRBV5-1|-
CASSRQALSGDTEAFF
TGCGCCAGCAGTAGACAGGCTCTCTCCGGGGACACTGAAGCTTTCTTT
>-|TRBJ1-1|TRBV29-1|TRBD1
CSALDREVSEAFF
TGCAGCGCCTTAGACAGGGAGGTCTCTGAAGCTTTCTTT
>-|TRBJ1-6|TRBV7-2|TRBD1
CASSLGTGYNSPLHF
TGTGCCAGCAGCTTAGGGACAGGTTATAATTCACCCCTCCACTTT
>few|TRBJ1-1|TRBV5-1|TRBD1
CASSGDRYTEAFF
TGCGCCAGCAGCGGGGACAGATACACTGAAGCTTTCTTT
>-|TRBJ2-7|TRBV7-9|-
CASSLDIYEQYF
TGTGCCAGCAGCCTAGACATCTACGAGCAGTACTTC
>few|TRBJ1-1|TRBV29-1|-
CSVGERAEAFF
TGCAGCGTTGGTGAGCGGGCTGAAGCTTTCTTT
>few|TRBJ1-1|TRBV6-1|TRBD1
CASTLTGDTEAFF
TGTGCCAGCACCTTGACAGGGGACACTGAAGCTTTCTTT
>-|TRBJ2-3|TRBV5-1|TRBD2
CASSLLPSGSGVDTQYF
TGCGCCAGCAGCTTGTTGCCTAGCGGGAGTGGTGTAGATACGCAGTATTTT
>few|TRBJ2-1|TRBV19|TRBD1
CASSIWPGGYNEQFF
TGTGCCAGTAGTATATGGCCAGGGGGCTACAATGAGCAGTTCTTC
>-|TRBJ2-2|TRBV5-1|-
CASRETGTTGELFF
TGCGCCAGCAGAGAAACAGGGACCACCGGGGAGCTGTTTTTT
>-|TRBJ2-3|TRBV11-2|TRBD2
CASSLLAGAADTQYF
TGTGCCAGCAGCCTGCTAGCGGGAGCCGCAGATACGCAGTATTTT
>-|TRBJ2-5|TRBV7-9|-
CASSLAALETQYF
TGTGCCAGCAGCTTAGCGGCCTTAGAGACCCAGTACTTC
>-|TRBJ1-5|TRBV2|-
CASSVLGADNQPQHF
TGTGCCAGCAGTGTTTTAGGGGCAGATAATCAGCCCCAGCATTTT
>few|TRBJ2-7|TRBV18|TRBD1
CASSPPGQGSYEQYF
TGTGCCAGCTCACCCCCGGGACAGGGGTCGTACGAGCAGTACTTC
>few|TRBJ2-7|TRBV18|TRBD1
CASSPSGQGREQYF
TGTGCCAGCTCACCATCGGGACAGGGGAGGGAGCAGTACTTC
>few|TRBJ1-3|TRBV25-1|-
CASSGSRPSGNTIYF
TGTGCCAGCAGCGGTTCTAGGCCCTCTGGAAACACCATATATTTT
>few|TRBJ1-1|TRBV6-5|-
CASRLKTEAFF
TGTGCCAGCAGACTTAAGACTGAAGCTTTCTTT
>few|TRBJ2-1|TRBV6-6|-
CASRSNGGVYNEQFF
TGTGCCAGCCGATCCAACGGGGGAGTCTACAATGAGCAGTTCTTC
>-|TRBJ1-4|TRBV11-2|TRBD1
CASSWDRTNEKLFF
TGTGCCAGCAGCTGGGACAGGACTAATGAAAAACTGTTTTTT
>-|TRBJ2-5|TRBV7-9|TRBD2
CASSPGTTEETQYF
TGTGCCAGCAGCCCGGGGACTACCGAAGAGACCCAGTACTTC
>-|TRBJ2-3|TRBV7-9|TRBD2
CASRKAWRAGVLPDTQYF
TGTGCCAGCAGGAAAGCCTGGAGGGCGGGAGTTCTCCCAGATACGCAGTATTTT
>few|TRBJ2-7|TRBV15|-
CATSRVSAGSSYEQYF
TGTGCCACCAGCAGAGTCTCCGCGGGAAGCTCCTACGAGCAGTACTTC
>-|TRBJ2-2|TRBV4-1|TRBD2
CASSQEGTGSSGGRDTGELFF
TGCGCCAGCAGCCAAGAGGGTACCGGGTCTAGCGGGGGGAGGGACACCGGGGAGCTGTTTTTT
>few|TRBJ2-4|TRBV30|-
CAWTSKNIQYF
TGTGCCTGGACCAGCAAAAACATTCAGTACTTC
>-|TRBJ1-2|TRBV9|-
CASSVTGNYGYTF
TGTGCCAGCAGCGTAACAGGAAACTATGGCTACACCTTC
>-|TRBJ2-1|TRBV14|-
CASSQSGWSGEQFF
TGTGCCAGCAGCCAATCGGGGTGGTCAGGCGAGCAGTTCTTC